Following are 11 T cell receptor beta chains from one sample sequenced in a study of T cells in Graves' hyperthyroidism and ophthalmopathy. RNA transcripts provided the source from which TCR beta CDR3 regions were amplified. Carried out on the TCR CDR3, a first-round RT-PCR used the HTBI primer set. TCRdb processed the multiplex PCR reads anew with MiXCR; each CDR3 protein has one entry. This sample has a few hundred thousand distinct CDR3 sequences, with around a sixth found just once. Sequenced input: blood. These TCRs come from a woman in her thirties or forties with Graves' ophthalmopathy.

This rearrangement joins TRBV30 to TRBJ1-1; a weak D match, TRBD1 (5 bases). Trimming left V 0 bases short and J 3 bases short, with 11 bases between. The CDR3 has 14 amino acids. CDR1 is GTSNPN, CDR2 SVGIG, per germline (reference sequence). CDR3 residues: CAWSVGREDTEAFF. CDR3 in DNA: TGTGCCTGGAGTGTTGGCAGGGAGGACACTGAAGCTTTCTTT.

The table lists this clonotype with many counts. The chain has TRBV9 and TRBJ1-5; the D is unclear. The V gene lost 1 base and the J gene lost 1 base, with 6 bases spanning the gap. Germline CDR1 is SGDLS and CDR2 is YYNGEE. CDR3 length: 14 residues. CDR3 amino acids: CASSVLQSNQPQHF. For the CDR3, the DNA is TGTGCCAGCAGCGTATTACAGAGCAATCAGCCCCAGCATTTT. The full variable domain, completed using reference TRBV9 and TRBJ1-5, is DSGVTQTPKHLITATGQRVTLRCSPRSGDLSVYWYQQSLDQGLQFLIQYYNGEERAKGNILERFSAQQFPDLHSELNLSSLELGDSALYFCASSVLQSNQPQHFGDGTRLSIL.

The V gene is TRBV12-3 or TRBV12-4, the J gene TRBJ2-5; D ambiguous. V was pared by 3 bases and J by 5 bases, with 22 bases between. The CDR3 is 17 residues long. The CDR3 spells CASSFVYGALAGETQYF. The CDR3 region has the DNA TGTGCCAGCAGTTTTGTATACGGCGCACTCGCCGGGGAGACCCAGTACTTC.

This clonotype was seen ten or more times. This chain links TRBV6-5 with TRBJ2-7; D possibly corresponds to TRBD2 (6 bases). The CDR3 is 15 residues long. Germline V CDR1 and CDR2: MNHEY, SVGAGI. Trimming shortened V by 7 bases and J by 3 bases, and 19 bases separated the two germline ends. The CDR3 DNA reads TGTGCCAGCACTCTCCGGGCGGGAAGACTCTACGAGCAGTACTTC. Translating gives CASTLRAGRLYEQYF.

This clonotype was counted at least ten times. The V call is TRBV11-2, the J call TRBJ1-1, with unresolved D. The CDR3 length is 14 residues. V dropped 3 bases and J dropped 1 base, with 9 bases sitting between them. CDR1 is SGHAT, CDR2 FQNNGV, per germline. CDR3 residues: CASSFRTENTEAFF. DNA for the CDR3: TGTGCCAGCAGCTTCCGCACAGAGAACACTGAAGCTTTCTTT. The full variable domain, with the rest looked up from reference TRBV11-2 and TRBJ1-1, is EAGVAQSPRYKIIEKRQSVAFWCNPISGHATLYWYQQILGQGPKLLIQFQNNGVVDDSQLPKDRFSAERLKGVDSTLKIQPAKLEDSAVYLCASSFRTENTEAFFGQGTRLTVV.

This clonotype has a handful of counts. The CDR3 DNA reads as TGCAGTGCTAGTCGTATCTCTGCGAATAGAAACATTCAGTACTTC. Translated: CSASRISANRNIQYF. This chain uses TRBV20-1 with TRBJ2-4; D is uncertain. V dropped 3 bases and J dropped 6 bases, with 18 bases sitting between them. CDR1 is DFQATT and CDR2 is SNEGSKA in the germline V gene (reference sequence). The CDR3 is 15 amino acids.

This clonotype has a handful of counts. This chain joins TRBV28 and TRBJ1-2, with 8 nucleotides matching TRBD1. Germline CDR1 is MDHEN and CDR2 is SYDVKM. The CDR3 spans 13 residues. V trimming: 5 bases; J trimming: 4 bases; junction bases outside the gene matches: 3. The CDR3 DNA sequence: TGTGCCAGCAGTGCAGGGGGCGGCTATGGCTACACCTTC. It specifies CASSAGGGYGYTF.

This clonotype showed up many times. The rearrangement links TRBV6-5 to TRBJ1-2; D is undetermined. This CDR3 comprises 14 residues. The germline V gene has CDR1 MNHEY and CDR2 SVGAGI. V lost 1 base to trimming and J lost 2 bases, with 8 bases between them. The CDR3 DNA follows: TGTGCCAGCAGTTACTATGTCGGCAACTATGGCTACACCTTC. It codes for CASSYYVGNYGYTF.

This clonotype came up many times. The genes are TRBV4-2 and TRBJ2-5; D remains unclear. The CDR3 sequence is 14 residues long. V lost 4 bases and J 4 bases, leaving 13 bases between the germline ends. Germline lookup yields CDR1 LGHNA and CDR2 YNFKEQ. The DNA for the CDR3 is TGTGCCAGCAGCCGCCAGACCGACCTAGAGACCCAGTACTTC. Its translation: CASSRQTDLETQYF.

This clonotype appeared many times. The chain links TRBV5-1 to TRBJ1-6; the match to TRBD1 covers 8 bases. The CDR3 spans 17 residues. Trimming removed 4 bases from V and 6 bases from J; junction bases left unmatched: 12. Germline assignment: CDR1 SGHRS and CDR2 YFSETQ. The CDR3 region has the DNA TGCGCCAGCAGCGCTACTACGGGACAGGACCTTAATTCACCCCTCCACTTT. Translated: CASSATTGQDLNSPLHF.

There are many counts of this clonotype. The V gene is TRBV19, the J gene TRBJ1-2; 7 nucleotides match TRBD1. The CDR3 runs to 15 residues. V was clipped by 4 bases and J by 0 bases; unmatched bases: 5. Germline CDR1 reads LNHDA; CDR2 reads SQIVND (reference sequence). CDR3: CASSTTGRTNYGYTF. In DNA form, the CDR3 reads TGTGCCAGTAGTACGACAGGGCGCACTAACTATGGCTACACCTTC.